These 16 T cell receptor beta chains were sequenced from one sample in a study of T cells in Graves' hyperthyroidism and ophthalmopathy. TCR beta CDR3 region amplification was performed from RNA transcripts. In the first-round RT-PCR of the TCR CDR3, the HTBI primer set was used. Using its own MiXCR run on the multiplex PCR reads, TCRdb lists one record per CDR3 protein. The table includes under 450,000 distinct CDR3 sequences, 17% detected once. The sample consisted of blood. These receptors all stem from a woman aged 25 to 39 with Graves' hyperthyroidism that later progressed to Graves' ophthalmopathy.

The chain combines TRBV12-3 or TRBV12-4 with TRBJ2-3; perhaps D is TRBD1 or TRBD2 (5 bases each). This CDR3 is 16 amino acids long. V lost 5 bases and J 2 bases, leaving 17 bases between the germline ends. The CDR3 loop is CASSPRDGLATDTQYF. CDR3 coding DNA: TGTGCCAGCAGTCCCCGGGACGGATTAGCCACAGATACGCAGTATTTT.

This clonotype has at least ten counts. The CDR3 coding sequence is TGTGCCAGCAGCGTAGGGGATTACAATGAGCAGTTCTTC. Translating it yields CASSVGDYNEQFF. This chain connects TRBV9 to TRBJ2-1; no firm D call. V was shortened by 0 bases and J by 4 bases, with 5 bases between the two germline ends. Germline CDR1 and CDR2: SGDLS and YYNGEE. The CDR3 is 13 amino acids.

This clonotype has just a few counts. This chain joins TRBV7-6 and TRBJ1-1; D unclear. Germline V CDR1 and CDR2: SGHVS, FNYEAQ. This CDR3 contains 12 residues. Deletions cut 4 bases from V and 4 bases from J, with 7 bases between. The CDR3 DNA is TGTGCCAGCAGCTCGGGATCCACTGAAGCTTTCTTT. Encoded protein: CASSSGSTEAFF.

This clonotype was counted many times. This chain connects TRBV4-1 to TRBJ2-5, with D possibly being TRBD1 (5 bases). With 3 bases removed from V and 5 bases from J, the gap between germline ends came to 16 bases. The CDR3 is made up of 15 amino acids. Germline V gene lookup returns CDR1 MGHRA and CDR2 YSYEKL. The chain's CDR3 is CASSHLPRESETQYF. The CDR3 bases are TGCGCCAGCAGCCATCTGCCCAGGGAATCGGAGACCCAGTACTTC.

This clonotype was counted ten times or more. This chain connects TRBV20-1 to TRBJ1-5, with D possibly matching TRBD1 (6 bases). The CDR3 is made up of 18 amino acids. Trimming stripped 6 bases from V and 9 bases from J, with 33 bases between. Germline V lookup: CDR1 DFQATT, CDR2 SNEGSKA (reference sequence). The CDR3 DNA reads as TGCAGTGCCAGCCCAACTTCCGGGACACAATATAACCCGTGGCCCCAGCATTTT. Encoded protein: CSASPTSGTQYNPWPQHF.

J is TRBJ1-5 and V is TRBV20-1, with 11 positions matching TRBD1. Germline loops: CDR1 DFQATT, CDR2 SNEGSKA (reference sequence). The V segment lost 6 bases and the J segment 2 bases; nucleotides outside the gene matches: 9. The CDR3 sequence is 16 residues long. CDR3 protein: CSAPGQGDGGNQPQHF. The CDR3 DNA sequence: TGCAGTGCCCCGGGACAGGGGGACGGTGGCAATCAGCCCCAGCATTTT.

This clonotype showed up many times. The rearrangement links TRBV28 to TRBJ2-1, with 10 bases lining up with TRBD2. CDR1 is MDHEN and CDR2 is SYDVKM in the germline V gene. The CDR3 runs 15 residues. V trimming: 2 bases; J trimming: 5 bases; junction bases outside the gene matches: 3. The CDR3 loop is CASSLIAGGHNEQFF. The CDR3 coding sequence is TGTGCCAGCAGTTTAATAGCGGGAGGACACAATGAGCAGTTCTTC.

This clonotype has at least ten counts. The chain links TRBV4-2 to TRBJ2-7; TRBD2 agrees at 10 bases. The ends lost 0 bases at V and 4 bases at J; junction bases unmatched: 9. CDR3 length equals 17 residues. The V gene's germline CDR1 is LGHNA and CDR2 YNFKEQ. CDR3 sequence (DNA): TGTGCCAGCAGCCAAGAGGGAATAGCGGGGGGCATTTACGAGCAGTACTTC. This codes for CASSQEGIAGGIYEQYF.

The chain carries TRBV3-1 and TRBJ2-5, with D unresolved. The CDR3 runs 11 residues. The V gene lost 1 base and the J gene lost 6 bases, with 3 bases spanning the gap. Germline-derived CDR1 and CDR2 are LGHDT and YNNKEL (reference sequence). The CDR3 nucleotides are TGTGCCAGCAGCCAAGTACAGACCCAGTACTTC. Translated, it gives CASSQVQTQYF.

This clonotype occurred a few times. This chain uses TRBV18 with TRBJ1-1; 10 bases agree with TRBD1. The ends lost 2 bases at V and 5 bases at J; junction bases unmatched: 11. The length of the CDR3 is 17 residues. The germline V gene encodes CDR1 KGHSH and CDR2 LQKENI. CDR3 region: CASSPILGTGVSTEAFF. CDR3 nucleotide sequence: TGTGCCAGCTCACCAATTCTCGGGACAGGGGTTTCGACTGAAGCTTTCTTT.

The table lists this clonotype with many counts. This sequence joins TRBV18 and TRBJ1-3; D is ambiguous. Germline lookup yields CDR1 KGHSH and CDR2 LQKENI. The V end lost 4 bases, the J end lost 0 bases, and 10 bases lay between the germline ends. CDR3 length equals 15 residues. In DNA form, the CDR3 reads TGTGCCAGCTCACTCTCAGGCTACTCTGGAAACACCATATATTTT. This sequence encodes CASSLSGYSGNTIYF.

This clonotype has ten or more counts. The rearrangement joins TRBV28 to TRBJ1-1; TRBD1 matches 8 bases. CDR1 is MDHEN, CDR2 SYDVKM, per germline. V gave up 7 bases and J gave up 4 bases; unmatched junction bases: 5. This CDR3 is 13 amino acids long. The CDR3 region is CASTTGTGTEAFF. CDR3 sequence (DNA): TGTGCCAGCACTACTGGGACAGGCACTGAAGCTTTCTTT.

This clonotype was detected ten times or more. V gene TRBV5-1 combines with J gene TRBJ1-1; weak D call: TRBD1 (6 bases). Germline lookup yields CDR1 SGHRS and CDR2 YFSETQ. The V and J ends lost 2 bases and 5 bases respectively, with 22 bases between them. This CDR3 region has 17 residues. CDR3 in DNA: TGCGCCAGCAGCTTTCTAACTAACAGGGCCAGGGAGACTGAAGCTTTCTTT. Translating it yields CASSFLTNRARETEAFF.

CDR3 sequence reads: CASRRATGGRETQYF. CDR3 coding DNA: TGTGCCAGTAGAAGGGCAACAGGGGGCCGAGAGACCCAGTACTTC. The chain employs TRBV19 and TRBJ2-5; the match to TRBD1 covers 9 bases. CDR3 length: 15 residues. Losses at the gene ends were 6 bases for V and 4 bases for J; bases not matched to a gene: 9. Germline-derived CDR1 and CDR2 are LNHDA and SQIVND (reference sequence). Full variable domain (outside the CDR3, taken from reference TRBV19 and TRBJ2-5): DGGITQSPKYLFRKEGQNVTLSCEQNLNHDAMYWYRQDPGQGLRLIYYSQIVNDFQKGDIAEGYSVSREKKESFPLTVTSAQKNPTAFYLCASRRATGGRETQYFGPGTRLLVL.

Ten or more counts support this clonotype. The rearrangement joins TRBV18 to TRBJ1-3; the D gene is possibly TRBD1 (5 bases). The CDR3 length is 16 residues. The V end lost 3 bases, the J end lost 0 bases, and 12 bases lay between the germline ends. The V gene's germline CDR1 is KGHSH and CDR2 LQKENI. CDR3 in amino acids: CASSPRDSSSGNTIYF. The CDR3 DNA follows: TGTGCCAGCTCACCGCGGGACTCGAGCTCTGGAAACACCATATATTTT.

This clonotype was detected many times. The chain employs TRBV19 and TRBJ2-1; 9 nucleotides align to TRBD2. The CDR3 has 15 residues. The V and J ends lost 4 bases and 5 bases, in that order; junction bases with no gene match: 6. Germline V gene sequence: CDR1 LNHDA, CDR2 SQIVND (reference sequence). The CDR3 is CASSNSGRTHNEQFF. CDR3 coding DNA: TGTGCCAGTAGTAATAGCGGGAGAACCCACAATGAGCAGTTCTTC.